The next 9 T cell receptor beta chains were all read from a single sample in a study of PD-1 blockade in classical Hodgkin lymphoma. Time point: cycle 4 day 1 (C4D1), after six to seven weeks of nivolumab. In every patient, relapse followed autologous stem cell transplantation, while exposure to brentuximab vedotin differed. The table came from immunoSEQ multiplex PCR; TCRdb's copy has only in-frame clones and leaves some out. The table lists over 85,000 clones, just over 90% of them singletons. The sample was peripheral blood mononuclear cells (PBMCs), taken before the fourth cycle of nivolumab. These receptors were obtained from a human donor with classical Hodgkin lymphoma.

V gene TRBV9 combines with J gene TRBJ1-4, with a weak D call TRBD1 (5 bases). This CDR3 spans 14 amino acids. Looked up from germline, CDR1 is SGDLS and CDR2 is YYNGEE. V lost 2 bases to trimming and J lost 10 bases, with 15 bases between them. CDR3 amino acids: CASSVGQGIGKLFF. The CDR3 DNA follows: TGTGCCAGCAGCGTTGGGCAGGGAATAGGAAAACTGTTTTTT. Filled out from reference TRBV9 and TRBJ1-4, the complete variable domain reads DSGVTQTPKHLITATGQRVTLRCSPRSGDLSVYWYQQSLDQGLQFLIQYYNGEERAKGNILERFSAQQFPDLHSELNLSSLELGDSALYFCASSVGQGIGKLFFGSGTQLSVL.

The chain couples TRBV6-5 to TRBJ2-5, with 10 bases fitting TRBD2. Germline trimming cut 3 bases from V and 4 bases from J; bases unmatched to any gene: 8. Germline V gene data show CDR1 as MNHEY and CDR2 as SVGAGI. This CDR3 has 16 amino acids. DNA of the CDR3: TGTGCCAGCAGTTATTTAGGCCGACTAGCGGGAGAGACCCAGTACTTC. It is translated as CASSYLGRLAGETQYF.

The J gene is TRBJ2-7, the V gene TRBV5-1; 9 bases align to TRBD1. CDR1 SGHRS and CDR2 YFSETQ come from the germline V gene. The CDR3 is 15 amino acids. V was pared by 5 bases and J by 2 bases, with 8 bases of the junction left unmatched. The CDR3 spells CASRYGTGLPYEQYF. The CDR3 region has the DNA TGCGCCAGCAGATACGGGACAGGGCTTCCCTACGAGCAGTACTTC.

The chain uses TRBV10-1 and TRBJ2-2, with 7 positions matching TRBD1. This CDR3 has 14 residues. With V trimmed by 6 bases and J by 5 bases, 6 bases remained unmatched. Germline V lookup: CDR1 WNHNN, CDR2 SYGVQD (reference sequence). Here the CDR3 DNA reads TGCGCCAGCAGGGTTAACAGGGGAACCGGGGAGCTGTTTTTT. Protein product: CASRVNRGTGELFF.

The rearrangement uses TRBV19 and TRBJ1-2; no definite D call. From germline, CDR1 is LNHDA and CDR2 SQIVND (reference sequence). The germline V and J ends were trimmed by 3 bases and 0 bases, with 5 bases remaining between them. This CDR3 is 13 amino acids long. The DNA of the CDR3 is TGTGCCAGTAGTATTACTACTAACTATGGCTACACCTTC. Translating gives CASSITTNYGYTF.

The rearrangement joins TRBV5-1 to TRBJ2-7, with D possibly being TRBD2 (6 bases). There are 15 residues in the CDR3. The ends were cut back, 3 bases at V and 1 base at J, with 14 bases in the middle. Germline loops: CDR1 SGHRS, CDR2 YFSETQ. In DNA, the CDR3 is TGCGCCAGCAGCTCGGGGGATGGGGGTTCCTACGAGCAGTACTTC. It specifies CASSSGDGGSYEQYF.

V is TRBV28 and J is TRBJ2-4; no definite D call. Trimming pared 3 bases from V and 0 bases from J, leaving 9 bases between. This CDR3 spans 15 amino acids. CDR1 is MDHEN, CDR2 SYDVKM, per germline. This chain's CDR3 is CASSFPSQAKNIQYF. The DNA for the CDR3 is TGTGCCAGCAGTTTCCCATCTCAAGCCAAAAACATTCAGTACTTC.

This chain links TRBV6-1 with TRBJ2-3; unclear D gene. Germline lookup yields CDR1 MNHNS and CDR2 SASEGT. Trimming stripped 3 bases from V and 2 bases from J, with 15 bases between. CDR3 length: 16 residues. For the CDR3, the DNA is TGTGCCAGCAGTGAGCGACCTTTAGGGCCCACAGATACGCAGTATTTT. It encodes CASSERPLGPTDTQYF.

The V and J genes are TRBV9 and TRBJ2-3, with 8 bases matching TRBD1. This CDR3 has 16 residues. Trimming cost V 3 bases and J 3 bases; bases outside gene matches: 9. Per the germline V gene, CDR1 is SGDLS and CDR2 is YYNGEE. In DNA form, the CDR3 reads TGTGCCAGCAGCGGACCAACAGGGGGAACGACAGATACGCAGTATTTT. It specifies CASSGPTGGTTDTQYF.